Presented here are 17 T cell receptor beta chains from one specimen sequenced in a study of glioma-infiltrating T cells. TCR alpha and beta CDR3 regions were amplified from RNA using iRepertoire nested multiplex PCR. TCRdb independently ran MiXCR on the multiplex PCR reads; one entry per CDR3 protein. Of around 170,000 distinct CDR3 sequences listed, 43% are singletons. Sequencing used glioma tissue, nonneoplastic brain tissue, or PBMCs (not recorded which). These receptors came from a human donor with low-grade glioma or glioblastoma, undergoing nonglioma brain surgery, or in good health (not recorded which).

This clonotype appeared many times. The genes are TRBV6-1 and TRBJ1-3, with D tentatively TRBD1 (5 bases). The CDR3 has 14 amino acids. Germline V CDR1 and CDR2: MNHNS, SASEGT. V was pared by 5 bases and J by 0 bases, with 8 bases between. The CDR3 DNA follows: TGTGCCAGCAGTTCCCAGGGCTCTGGAAACACCATATATTTT. It encodes CASSSQGSGNTIYF.

The sample holds many counts of this clonotype. This rearrangement joins TRBV4-1 to TRBJ2-3; D unclear. Germline V gene sequence: CDR1 MGHRA, CDR2 YSYEKL. CDR3 length: 13 amino acids. The V and J ends lost 2 bases and 5 bases respectively, with 8 bases between them. The CDR3 loop reads CASSQTGLDTQYF. The CDR3 coding sequence is TGCGCCAGCAGCCAAACGGGCCTAGATACGCAGTATTTT.

At least ten counts were recorded for this clonotype. CDR3 sequence reads: CASSERAGELFF. CDR3 sequence (DNA): TGTGCCAGCAGCGAGCGGGCCGGGGAGCTGTTTTTT. The genes are TRBV7-2 and TRBJ2-2, with TRBD2 as a possible D gene (6 bases). This CDR3 has 12 amino acids. Deletions cut 5 bases from V and 6 bases from J, with 7 bases between. The germline V gene has CDR1 SGHTA and CDR2 FQGNSA.

This clonotype was counted at least ten times. The chain joins TRBV20-1 to TRBJ2-3; 7 nucleotides match TRBD1. The germline V gene encodes CDR1 DFQATT and CDR2 SNEGSKA (reference sequence). V lost 4 bases to trimming and J lost 2 bases; unmatched junction nucleotides: 3. This CDR3 is 13 amino acids long. CDR3 residues: CSAKDRLTDTQYF. DNA of the CDR3: TGCAGTGCTAAGGACAGGCTCACAGATACGCAGTATTTT.

The DNA of the CDR3 is TGTGCCAGCAGCTTGGAATTAAGGGGGGATTACGAGCAGTACTTC. Translation: CASSLELRGDYEQYF. The chain has TRBV5-4 and TRBJ2-7; the D gene could be TRBD1 or TRBD2 (6 bases each). The CDR3 is made up of 15 amino acids. Per the germline V gene, CDR1 is SGHNT and CDR2 is YYREEE (reference sequence). V was trimmed by 0 bases and J by 4 bases, leaving 14 bases between them.

Regarding this clonotype: One end of the junction is discordant with germline, which a read error may explain. The chain employs TRBV4-2 and TRBJ2-7, with 13 bases lining up with TRBD2. The CDR3 contains 19 residues. Germline CDR1 is LGHNA and CDR2 is YNFKEQ. The CDR3 protein is CASSQEPSSTSGGAYEKYF. DNA of the CDR3: TGTGCCAGCAGCCAAGAACCCTCATCAACTAGCGGGGGGGCCTACGAGAAGTACTTC.

This clonotype was counted many times. CDR3 sequence reads: CASSQEQGGGEKLFF. CDR3 DNA sequence: TGCGCCAGCAGCCAAGAACAGGGAGGAGGTGAAAAACTGTTTTTT. V gene TRBV4-1 combines with J gene TRBJ1-4; TRBD1 is a possible D gene (6 bases). There are 15 residues in the CDR3. In germline, CDR1 is MGHRA, CDR2 YSYEKL. The V gene lost 0 bases and the J gene lost 7 bases, with 12 bases spanning the gap.

Comment on this clonotype: This may be a read error, as it is one base from a much larger clone. This chain uses TRBV6-1 with TRBJ2-3; no clear D. Germline assignment: CDR1 MNHNS and CDR2 SASEGT. This CDR3 has 14 residues. This CDR3 is CASSLGYSADKQYF. CDR3 in DNA: TGTGCCAGCAGCTTGGGGTATTCCGCAGATAAGCAGTATTTT.

V gene TRBV14 combines with J gene TRBJ2-7; tentative D call: TRBD2 (6 bases). Per germline, CDR1 SGHDN and CDR2 FVKESK. The CDR3 is 18 residues long. The V end was cut by 0 bases, the J end by 0 bases, with 18 bases between. The chain's CDR3 is CASSQDPRTGVVSYEQYF. The CDR3 DNA reads as TGTGCCAGCAGCCAAGACCCGCGAACGGGGGTGGTCTCCTACGAGCAGTACTTC.

This clonotype was picked up many times. V usage is TRBV27 and J usage is TRBJ2-1; D gene ambiguous. The CDR3 is made up of 13 amino acids. V was pared by 8 bases and J by 0 bases, with 8 bases between. Germline CDR1 is MNHEY and CDR2 is SMNVEV (reference sequence). The CDR3 loop is CASGWSSYNEQFF. CDR3 DNA: TGTGCCAGCGGTTGGAGCTCCTACAATGAGCAGTTCTTC.

A note on this clonotype: This may be a read error, as it is one base from a much larger clone. Likely a read error: the CDR3 ends without its conserved phenylalanine or tryptophan. V and J are TRBV28 and TRBJ2-1, with D unresolved. The CDR3 totals 14 residues. V shed 2 bases and J shed 2 bases, with 7 bases lying between them. Germline V gene lookup returns CDR1 MDHEN and CDR2 SYDVKM. The chain's CDR3 is CASSLQSPYNEQFL. In DNA, the CDR3 is TGTGCCAGCAGTTTACAGTCACCCTACAATGAGCAGTTCTTA.

This clonotype came up many times. V usage is TRBV5-1 and J usage is TRBJ1-3, with a tentative D call TRBD1 (6 bases). The CDR3 loop spans 15 amino acids. Trimming took off 4 bases at V and 0 bases at J, with 11 bases between the two ends. Germline CDR1 reads SGHRS; CDR2 reads YFSETQ. As DNA, the CDR3 is TGCGCCAGCAGCGGAGGGACATTCTCTGGAAACACCATATATTTT. Amino acid sequence: CASSGGTFSGNTIYF.

This clonotype was found a few times. The chain combines TRBV2 with TRBJ2-7; weak D call: TRBD2 (5 bases). Trimming cost V 1 base and J 2 bases, with 9 bases left between them. The V gene's germline CDR1 is SNHLY and CDR2 FYNNEI. The CDR3 spans 14 residues. The CDR3 here is CASSEGGVAYEQYF. CDR3 DNA sequence: TGTGCCAGCAGTGAAGGGGGAGTCGCCTACGAGCAGTACTTC.

At least ten counts were recorded for this clonotype. The genes are TRBV20-1 and TRBJ2-7, with a possible D match to TRBD1 (6 bases). Trimming cost V 3 bases and J 5 bases, with 20 bases left between them. Germline V gene lookup returns CDR1 DFQATT and CDR2 SNEGSKA (reference sequence). The CDR3 contains 15 residues. CDR3 bases: TGCAGTGCTAGGGGGATTATACAGGGAAGCAACGAGCAGTACTTC. Amino acids: CSARGIIQGSNEQYF.

With respect to this clonotype: A much larger clone is a single base away; this may be a read error. V usage is TRBV27 and J usage is TRBJ2-1; 9 bases fit TRBD2. The junction had 12 bases not matched to a gene; V was cut back by 7 bases and J by 8 bases. The germline V gene has CDR1 MNHEY and CDR2 SMNVEV (reference sequence). The CDR3 covers 15 residues. The CDR3 protein is CASTPLAGEDHEQFF. The DNA for the CDR3 is TGTGCCAGCACGCCATTAGCGGGAGAGGACCATGAGCAGTTCTTC.

This clonotype was picked up many times. The chain carries TRBV20-1 and TRBJ2-1; D not resolved. V lost 0 bases and J lost 4, with 16 bases in between. The CDR3 has 16 amino acids. Germline V gene data show CDR1 as DFQATT and CDR2 as SNEGSKA (reference sequence). The CDR3: CSARDLRGPSYNEQFF. The CDR3 coding sequence is TGCAGTGCTAGAGATCTGCGAGGACCTAGTTACAATGAGCAGTTCTTC.

Concerning this clonotype itself: With a much larger clone just one base away, this may be a read error. The chain links TRBV7-9 to TRBJ2-1; D is unclear. Looked up from germline, CDR1 is SEHNR and CDR2 is FQNEAQ (reference sequence). The CDR3 loop spans 11 amino acids. The DNA of the CDR3 is TGCGCCAGCAACGAGGCAGGTGAGCAGTTCTTC. Translating it yields CASNEAGEQFF. Variable domain in full (rest from reference TRBV7-9 and TRBJ2-1): DTGVSQNPRHKITKRGQNVTFRCDPISEHNRLYWYRQTLGQGPEFLTYFQNEAQLEKSRLLSDRFSAERPKGSFSTLEIQRTEQGDSAMYLCASNEAGEQFFGPGTRLTVL.